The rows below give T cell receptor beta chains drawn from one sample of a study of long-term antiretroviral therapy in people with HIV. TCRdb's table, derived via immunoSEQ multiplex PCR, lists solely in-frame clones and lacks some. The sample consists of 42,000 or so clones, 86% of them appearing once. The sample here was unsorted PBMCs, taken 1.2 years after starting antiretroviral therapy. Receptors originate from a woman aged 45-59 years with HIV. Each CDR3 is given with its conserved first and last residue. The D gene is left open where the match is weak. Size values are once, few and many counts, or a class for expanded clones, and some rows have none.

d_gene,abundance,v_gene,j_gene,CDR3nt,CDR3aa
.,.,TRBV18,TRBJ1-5,TGTGCCAGCTCACTTCCAGGGGCAAGCAATCAGCCCCAGCATTTT,CASSLPGASNQPQHF
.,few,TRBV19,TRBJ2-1,TGTGCCAGTAGTATAGTTGGCCTAGCCTACAATGAGCAGTTCTTC,CASSIVGLAYNEQFF
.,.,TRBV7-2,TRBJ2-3,TGTGCCAGCAGCCGTGGGGTGGGACGGACAGATACGCAGTATTTT,CASSRGVGRTDTQYF
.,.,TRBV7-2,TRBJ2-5,TGCGCCAGCAGCTTAGATATTCAAGAGACCCAGTACTTC,CASSLDIQETQYF
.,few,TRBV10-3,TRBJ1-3,TGTGCCATCAGGGACAGCTCTGGAAACACCATATATTTT,CAIRDSSGNTIYF
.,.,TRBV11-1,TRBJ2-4,TGTGCCAGCAGCTTATCGACAGGAGGGCAAAACATTCAGTACTTC,CASSLSTGGQNIQYF
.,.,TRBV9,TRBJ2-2,TGTGCCAGCAGCGTAGCCCCAGGGCCCACGGGGGAGCTGTTTTTT,CASSVAPGPTGELFF
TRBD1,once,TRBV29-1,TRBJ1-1,TGCAGCGTCAAACAGGGGGCAGCAATGAACACTGAAGCTTTCTTT,CSVKQGAAMNTEAFF
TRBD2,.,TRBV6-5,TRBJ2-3,TGTGCCAGCAGTCTGCGGGGGGGAACAGATACGCAGTATTTT,CASSLRGGTDTQYF
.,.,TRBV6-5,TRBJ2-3,TGTGCCAGCAGTTACTCGGGGGAACACACAGATACGCAGTATTTT,CASSYSGEHTDTQYF
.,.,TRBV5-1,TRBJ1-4,TGCGCCAGCAGTACAGCCGACCCTAAGGAAAAACTGTTTTTT,CASSTADPKEKLFF
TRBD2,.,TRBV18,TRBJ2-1,TGTGCCAGCTCACCAGGACTAGCGGGGGACAATGAGCAGTTCTTC,CASSPGLAGDNEQFF
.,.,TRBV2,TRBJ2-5,TGTGCCAGCAGTGAGGAGGTAGCGGCACTCCAAGAGACCCAGTACTTC,CASSEEVAALQETQYF
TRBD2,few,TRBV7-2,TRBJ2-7,TGTGCCAGCAGCGAACCCCTGGGCGGGGGGGGCTACGAGCAGTACTTC,CASSEPLGGGGYEQYF
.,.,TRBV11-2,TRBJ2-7,TGTGCCAGCAGCCCCCGGGACGCTAGCTACGAGCAGTACTTC,CASSPRDASYEQYF
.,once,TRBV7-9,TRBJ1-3,TGTGCCAGCAGCTTAGGGGAAGGGGCCGGAAACACCATATATTTT,CASSLGEGAGNTIYF
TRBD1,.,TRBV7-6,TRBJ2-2,TGTGCCAGCAGCTTACTTTTGAGGCGCGGACAGGGGGCTGTTAACACCGGGGAGCTGTTTTTT,CASSLLLRRGQGAVNTGELFF
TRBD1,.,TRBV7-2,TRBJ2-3,TGTGCCAGCAGCACCCGGGACAGGGGAACACAGTATTTT,CASSTRDRGTQYF
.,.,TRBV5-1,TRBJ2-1,TGCGCCAGCAGCTTGGATGCACCCAACAATGAGCAGTTCTTC,CASSLDAPNNEQFF
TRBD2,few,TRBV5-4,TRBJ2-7,TGTGCCAGCAGCCAGAGCGGGGGGATCTTCTACGAGCAGTACTTC,CASSQSGGIFYEQYF
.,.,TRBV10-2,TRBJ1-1,TGCGCCAGCCGTGATGGAAACACTGAAGCTTTCTTT,CASRDGNTEAFF
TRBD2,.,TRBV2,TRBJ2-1,TGTGCCAGCAGTGTCCTAGCGGGGCGGAATGAGCAGTTCTTC,CASSVLAGRNEQFF
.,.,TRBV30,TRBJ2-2,TGTGCCTGGACCACCTCGAACACCGGGGAGCTGTTTTTT,CAWTTSNTGELFF
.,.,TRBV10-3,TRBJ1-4,TGTGCCATCGGAGGATCCGGGACACTCGAGAGGGGTGAAAAACTGTTTTTT,CAIGGSGTLERGEKLFF
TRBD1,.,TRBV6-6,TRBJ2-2,TGTGCCAGCAGATCGACAGGGTGGCTGTTTTTT,CASRSTGWLFF
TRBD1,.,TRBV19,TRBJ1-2,TGTGCCAGTAGTATCGTTACAGGGGGCGAGTCGAATGGCTACACCTTC,CASSIVTGGESNGYTF
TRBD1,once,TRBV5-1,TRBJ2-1,TGCGCCAGCACCAGGACAGGGGGAGACTACAATGAGCAGTTCTTC,CASTRTGGDYNEQFF
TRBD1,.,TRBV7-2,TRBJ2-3,TGTGCCAGCAGCTTAGAGGGACAGCCCAGCACAGATACGCAGTATTTT,CASSLEGQPSTDTQYF